This TCR beta chain was found in a study of OX40 agonist ivuxolimab in advanced cancers. Across the study: Partial responses, seen in three patients, involved one hepatocellular carcinoma and two cutaneous melanomas.

Germline V gene lookup returns CDR1 MNHNY and CDR2 SVGAGI (reference sequence). This CDR3 is 13 amino acids long. V lost 2 bases and J lost 5, with 7 bases in between. Study results and limitations: Relative to CD4+, CD8+ T cells held more expanded clones on average. The study did not work out the antigen specificity of the expanded peripheral T cells.

The data were produced by immunoSEQ multiplex PCR, yet TCRdb's version contains in-frame clones alone and is incomplete. The data show fewer than 20,000 clones, 80% to 90% seen once. Details on this clone: Its antigen is still unknown.

This clonotype was sampled from an adult with an advanced solid tumor such as melanoma, head and neck, liver or kidney cancer. Sequenced material: CD4+ or CD8+ T cells sorted from blood, taken in a trial of the OX40 agonist ivuxolimab. The J gene is TRBJ2-4, the V gene TRBV6-6; D may be TRBD1 or TRBD2 (5 bases each). The CDR3 coding sequence is TGTGCCAGCAGTTACGAGGGGCAAAACATTCAGTACTTC. Translation: CASSYEGQNIQYF.